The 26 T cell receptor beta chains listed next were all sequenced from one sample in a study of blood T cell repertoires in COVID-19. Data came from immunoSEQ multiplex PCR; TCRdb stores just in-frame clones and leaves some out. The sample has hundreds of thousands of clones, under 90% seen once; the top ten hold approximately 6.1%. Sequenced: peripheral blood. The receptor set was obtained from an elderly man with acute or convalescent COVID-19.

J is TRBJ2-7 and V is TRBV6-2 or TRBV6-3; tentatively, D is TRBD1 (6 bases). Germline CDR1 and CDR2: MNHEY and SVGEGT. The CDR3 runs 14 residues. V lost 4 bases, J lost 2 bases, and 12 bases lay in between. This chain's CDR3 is CASSSTGTPYEQYV. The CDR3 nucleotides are TGTGCCAGCAGTTCGACCGGGACACCCTACGAGCAGTACGTC.

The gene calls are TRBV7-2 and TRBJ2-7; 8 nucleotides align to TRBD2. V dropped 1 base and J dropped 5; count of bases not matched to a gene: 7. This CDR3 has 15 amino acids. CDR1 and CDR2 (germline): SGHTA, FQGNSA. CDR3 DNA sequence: TGTGCCAGCAGCTTAGTGAACGGGAGGGGCGACGAGCAGTACTTC. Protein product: CASSLVNGRGDEQYF.

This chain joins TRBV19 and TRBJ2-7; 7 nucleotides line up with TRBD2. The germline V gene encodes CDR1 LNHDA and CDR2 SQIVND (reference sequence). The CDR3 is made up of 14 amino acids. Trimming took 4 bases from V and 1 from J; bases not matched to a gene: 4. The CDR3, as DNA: TGTGCCAGTAGTACCTGGACTAGTTCCTACGAGCAGTACTTC. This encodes CASSTWTSSYEQYF.

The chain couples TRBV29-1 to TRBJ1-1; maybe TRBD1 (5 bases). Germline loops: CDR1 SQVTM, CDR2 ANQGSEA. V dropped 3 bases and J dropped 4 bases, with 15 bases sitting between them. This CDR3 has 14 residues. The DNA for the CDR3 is TGCAGCGTTGATGCAACACGGGGGGGCACTGAAGCTTTCTTT. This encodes CSVDATRGGTEAFF. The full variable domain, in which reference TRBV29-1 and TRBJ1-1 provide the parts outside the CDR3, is SAVISQKPSRDICQRGTSLTIQCQVDSQVTMMFWYRQQPGQSLTLIATANQGSEATYESGFVIDKFPISRPNLTFSTLTVSNMSPEDSSIYLCSVDATRGGTEAFFGQGTRLTVV.

In DNA form, the CDR3 reads TGTGCCAGCAGCTTGGATGCGGGACTAGCGCAAGAGACCCAGTACTTC. Translation: CASSLDAGLAQETQYF. The chain joins TRBV5-4 to TRBJ2-5, with 10 bases fitting TRBD2. The junction had 4 bases not matched to a gene; V was cut back by 0 bases and J by 2 bases. The CDR3 has 16 residues. Germline CDR1 SGHNT, CDR2 YYREEE (reference sequence).

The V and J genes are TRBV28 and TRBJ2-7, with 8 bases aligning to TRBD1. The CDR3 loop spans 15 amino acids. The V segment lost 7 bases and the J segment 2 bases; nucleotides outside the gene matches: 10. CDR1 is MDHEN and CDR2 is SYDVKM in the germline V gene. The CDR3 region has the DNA TGTGCCAGCAACAAGGGACAGGTAATCGCCTACGAGCAGTACTTC. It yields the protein CASNKGQVIAYEQYF.

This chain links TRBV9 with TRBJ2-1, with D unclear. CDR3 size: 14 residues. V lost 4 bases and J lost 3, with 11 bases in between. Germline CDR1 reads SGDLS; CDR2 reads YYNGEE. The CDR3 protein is CASSPQISYNEQFF. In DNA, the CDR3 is TGTGCCAGCAGCCCCCAGATAAGCTACAATGAGCAGTTCTTC.

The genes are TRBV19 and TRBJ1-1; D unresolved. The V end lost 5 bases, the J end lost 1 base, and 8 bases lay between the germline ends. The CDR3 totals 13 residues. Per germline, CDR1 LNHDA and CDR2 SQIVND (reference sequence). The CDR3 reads CASSWAANTEAFF. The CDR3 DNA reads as TGTGCCAGTAGTTGGGCCGCGAACACTGAAGCTTTCTTT. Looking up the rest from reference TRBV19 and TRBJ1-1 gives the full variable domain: DGGITQSPKYLFRKEGQNVTLSCEQNLNHDAMYWYRQDPGQGLRLIYYSQIVNDFQKGDIAEGYSVSREKKESFPLTVTSAQKNPTAFYLCASSWAANTEAFFGQGTRLTVV.

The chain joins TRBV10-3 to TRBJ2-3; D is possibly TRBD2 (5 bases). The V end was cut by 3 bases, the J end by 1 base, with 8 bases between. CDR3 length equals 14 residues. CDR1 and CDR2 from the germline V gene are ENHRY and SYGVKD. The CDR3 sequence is CAISDPGGTDTQYF. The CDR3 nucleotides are TGTGCCATCAGTGACCCCGGGGGCACAGATACGCAGTATTTT.

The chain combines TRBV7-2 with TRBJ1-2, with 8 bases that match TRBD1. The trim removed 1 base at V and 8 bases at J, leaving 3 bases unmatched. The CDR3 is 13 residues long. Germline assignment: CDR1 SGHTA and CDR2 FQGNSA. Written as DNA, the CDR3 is TGTGCCAGCAGCTTAGGGGGGACAGGAGGCTACACCTTC. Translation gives CASSLGGTGGYTF.

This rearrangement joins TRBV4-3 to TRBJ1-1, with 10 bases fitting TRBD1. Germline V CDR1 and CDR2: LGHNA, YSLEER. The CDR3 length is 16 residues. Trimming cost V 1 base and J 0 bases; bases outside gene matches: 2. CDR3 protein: CASSQGTGGMNTEAFF. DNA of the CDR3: TGCGCCAGCAGCCAAGGGACAGGGGGAATGAACACTGAAGCTTTCTTT.

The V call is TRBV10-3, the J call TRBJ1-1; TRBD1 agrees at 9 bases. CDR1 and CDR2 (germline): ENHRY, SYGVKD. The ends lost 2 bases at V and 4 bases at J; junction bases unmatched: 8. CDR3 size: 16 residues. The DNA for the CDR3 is TGTGCCATCAGTGAGATAGTGGGACAGGGTCGCACTGAAGCTTTCTTT. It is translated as CAISEIVGQGRTEAFF.

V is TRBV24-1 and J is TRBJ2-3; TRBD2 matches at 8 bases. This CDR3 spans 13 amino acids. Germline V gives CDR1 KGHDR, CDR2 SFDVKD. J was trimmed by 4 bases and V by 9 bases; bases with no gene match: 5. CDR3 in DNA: TGTGCCACCCAAGCGCGGGGGGCAGATACGCAGTATTTT. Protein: CATQARGADTQYF.

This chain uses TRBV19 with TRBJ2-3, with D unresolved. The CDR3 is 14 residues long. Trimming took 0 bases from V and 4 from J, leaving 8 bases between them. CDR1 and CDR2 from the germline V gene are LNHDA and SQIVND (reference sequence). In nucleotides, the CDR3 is TGTGCCAGTAGTATAGACTCGGTTGCAGATACGCAGTATTTT. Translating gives CASSIDSVADTQYF.

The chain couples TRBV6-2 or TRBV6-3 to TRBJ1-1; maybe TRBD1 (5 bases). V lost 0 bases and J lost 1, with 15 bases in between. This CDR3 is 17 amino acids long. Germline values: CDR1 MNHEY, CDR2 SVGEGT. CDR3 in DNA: TGTGCCAGCAGTTACTCCTTTGGTCGACAGTCGAACACTGAAGCTTTCTTT. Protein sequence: CASSYSFGRQSNTEAFF.

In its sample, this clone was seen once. The CDR3 bases are TGTGCCAGCTCTGGGGCGACAGGTCCTAATTCACCCCTCCACTTT. This codes for CASSGATGPNSPLHF. This chain connects TRBV18 to TRBJ1-6; D may be TRBD1 (6 bases). Per germline, CDR1 KGHSH and CDR2 LQKENI. The CDR3 totals 15 residues. V was cut by 6 bases and J by 6 bases, with 15 bases left in between. The full variable domain, with the rest looked up from reference TRBV18 and TRBJ1-6, is NAGVMQNPRHLVRRRGQEARLRCSPMKGHSHVYWYRQLPEEGLKFMVYLQKENIIDESGMPKERFSAEFPKEGPSILRIQQVVRGDSAAYFCASSGATGPNSPLHFGNGTRLTVT.

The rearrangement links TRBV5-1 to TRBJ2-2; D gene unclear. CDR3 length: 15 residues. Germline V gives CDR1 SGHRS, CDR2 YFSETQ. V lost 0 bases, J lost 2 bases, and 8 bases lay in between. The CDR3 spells CASSLEQTNTGELFF. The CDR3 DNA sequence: TGCGCCAGCAGCTTGGAACAGACCAACACCGGGGAGCTGTTTTTT.

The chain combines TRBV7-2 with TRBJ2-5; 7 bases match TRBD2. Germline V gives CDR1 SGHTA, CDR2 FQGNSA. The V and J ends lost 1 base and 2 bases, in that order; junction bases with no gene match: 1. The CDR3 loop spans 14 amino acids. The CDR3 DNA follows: TGTGCCAGCAGCTTAGGGGGGGGACAAGAGACCCAGTACTTC. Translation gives CASSLGGGQETQYF.

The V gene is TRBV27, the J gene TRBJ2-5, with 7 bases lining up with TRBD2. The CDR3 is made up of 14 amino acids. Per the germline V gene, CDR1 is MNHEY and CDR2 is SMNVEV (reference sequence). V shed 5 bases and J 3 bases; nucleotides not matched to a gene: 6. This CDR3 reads CASSPLAGEETQYF. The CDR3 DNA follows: TGTGCCAGCAGTCCCCTGGCGGGAGAAGAGACCCAGTACTTC.

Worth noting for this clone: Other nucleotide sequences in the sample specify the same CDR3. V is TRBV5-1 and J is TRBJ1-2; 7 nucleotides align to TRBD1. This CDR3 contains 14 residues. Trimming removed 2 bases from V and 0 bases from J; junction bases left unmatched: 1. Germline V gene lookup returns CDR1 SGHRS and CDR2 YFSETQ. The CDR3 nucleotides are TGCGCCAGCAGCTTCGGGACAGCTAACTATGGCTACACCTTC. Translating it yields CASSFGTANYGYTF.

The DNA for the CDR3 is TGTGCCAGCAGTGAATGGGGGGTACCCCTCCACTTT. It is translated as CASSEWGVPLHF. The chain is built from TRBV25-1 and TRBJ1-6; TRBD1 is a possible D gene (5 bases). Germline CDR1 is MGHDK and CDR2 is SYGVNS. The length of the CDR3 is 12 residues. Trimming stripped 1 base from V and 12 bases from J, with 7 bases between. The whole variable domain, filled in from reference TRBV25-1 and TRBJ1-6, reads EADIYQTPRYLVIGTGKKITLECSQTMGHDKMYWYQQDPGMELHLIHYSYGVNSTEKGDLSSESTVSRIRTEHFPLTLESARPSHTSQYLCASSEWGVPLHFGNGTRLTVT.

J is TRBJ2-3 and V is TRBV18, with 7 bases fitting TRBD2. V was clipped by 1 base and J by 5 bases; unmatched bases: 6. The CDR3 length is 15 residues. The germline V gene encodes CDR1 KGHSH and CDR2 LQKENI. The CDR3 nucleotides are TGTGCCAGCTCACCACTCGCACTAGCGAAAGATACGCAGTATTTT. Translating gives CASSPLALAKDTQYF. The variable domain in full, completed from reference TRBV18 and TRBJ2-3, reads NAGVMQNPRHLVRRRGQEARLRCSPMKGHSHVYWYRQLPEEGLKFMVYLQKENIIDESGMPKERFSAEFPKEGPSILRIQQVVRGDSAAYFCASSPLALAKDTQYFGPGTRLTVL.

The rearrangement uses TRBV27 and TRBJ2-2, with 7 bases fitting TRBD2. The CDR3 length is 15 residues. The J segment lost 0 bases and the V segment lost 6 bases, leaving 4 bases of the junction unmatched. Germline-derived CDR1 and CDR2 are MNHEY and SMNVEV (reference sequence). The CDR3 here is CASRGLAANTGELFF. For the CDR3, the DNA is TGTGCCAGCAGGGGGCTAGCGGCGAACACCGGGGAGCTGTTTTTT.

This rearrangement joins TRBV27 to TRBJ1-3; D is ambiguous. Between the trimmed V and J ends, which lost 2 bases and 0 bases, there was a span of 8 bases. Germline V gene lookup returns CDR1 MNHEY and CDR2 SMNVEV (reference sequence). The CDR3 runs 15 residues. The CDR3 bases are TGTGCCAGCAGTTTAAGGAGTGACTCTGGAAACACCATATATTTT. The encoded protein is CASSLRSDSGNTIYF.

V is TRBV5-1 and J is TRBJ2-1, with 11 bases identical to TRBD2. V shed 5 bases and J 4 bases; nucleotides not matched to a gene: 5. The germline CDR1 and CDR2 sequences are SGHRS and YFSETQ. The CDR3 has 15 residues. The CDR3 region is CASRRWTSGYNEQFF. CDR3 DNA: TGCGCCAGCAGGCGCTGGACTAGCGGGTACAATGAGCAGTTCTTC.

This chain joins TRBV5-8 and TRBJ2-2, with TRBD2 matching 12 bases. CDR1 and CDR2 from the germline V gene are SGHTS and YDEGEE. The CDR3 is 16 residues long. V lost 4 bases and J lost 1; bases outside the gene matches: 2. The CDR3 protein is CASSGGLAGNTGELFF. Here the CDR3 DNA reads TGTGCCAGCAGCGGGGGACTAGCGGGGAACACCGGGGAGCTGTTTTTT.